A selection of T cell receptor beta chains follows, all from one sample in a study of CD8+ T cells in alopecia areata. Clones were read by immunoSEQ multiplex PCR, and TCRdb kept only the in-frame ones, dropping some. The sample lists 150,000 to 200,000 clones; around three fifths were seen once. The starting material was CD4+ T cells sorted from blood, obtained at week 24, from a patient treated with tofacitinib. The receptors originated from a human donor with alopecia areata. CDR3s include the opening cysteine and the closing phenylalanine or tryptophan. The D gene is left open where the match is weak. Clone size, where shown, is once, few, many, or a class for clones that have expanded.

v_call	j_call	clone_size	d_call	cdr3_aa	cdr3_nt
TRBV6-5	TRBJ1-1	.	.	CASSRNTEAFF	TGTGCCAGCAGCCGGAACACTGAAGCTTTCTTT
TRBV30	TRBJ1-2	.	TRBD1	CAWDRDRGYTF	TGTGCCTGGGACAGGGATAGAGGCTACACCTTC
TRBV29-1	TRBJ1-2	.	.	CSVVWMNYGYTF	TGCAGCGTGGTTTGGATGAACTATGGCTACACCTTC
TRBV25-1	TRBJ2-7	.	.	CASGIGRSYEQYF	TGTGCCAGCGGCATAGGGCGCTCCTACGAGCAGTACTTC
TRBV14	TRBJ2-4	.	.	CASSPGHKNIQYF	TGTGCCAGCAGCCCGGGACACAAAAACATTCAGTACTTC
TRBV6-5	TRBJ2-2	.	.	CASSPLDSYTGELFF	TGTGCCAGCAGTCCGTTGGACAGTTACACCGGGGAGCTGTTTTTT
TRBV2	TRBJ1-5	few	.	CASSERVRGNQPQHF	TGTGCCAGCAGTGAGAGGGTTCGTGGCAATCAGCCCCAGCATTTT
TRBV30	TRBJ2-5	.	.	CAWSLAGETQYF	TGTGCCTGGAGCTTGGCTGGGGAGACCCAGTACTTC
TRBV29-1	TRBJ1-1	.	.	CSVEVARQKNTEAFF	TGCAGCGTTGAAGTCGCCCGACAGAAGAACACTGAAGCTTTCTTT
TRBV29-1	TRBJ2-1	.	TRBD1	CSVSSGGTGVYNEQFF	TGCAGCGTTTCCTCTGGGGGGACAGGGGTTTACAATGAGCAGTTCTTC
TRBV25-1	TRBJ2-3	.	TRBD1	CASSDGDRGSADTQYF	TGTGCCAGCAGTGATGGAGACAGGGGATCGGCAGATACGCAGTATTTT
TRBV21-1	TRBJ1-2	.	.	CASSKEEPSGRYTF	TGTGCCAGCAGCAAAGAAGAGCCCTCTGGCCGCTACACCTTC
TRBV29-1	TRBJ2-7	few	TRBD1	CSVVVDRGYYEQYF	TGCAGCGTGGTTGTGGACAGGGGGTACTACGAGCAGTACTTC
TRBV4-1	TRBJ1-1	.	.	CASSTGIQNTEAFF	TGCGCCAGCAGCACCGGGATCCAGAACACTGAAGCTTTCTTT
TRBV2	TRBJ2-1	.	.	CASSEVAGASNEQFF	TGTGCCAGCAGTGAAGTTGCGGGGGCTTCCAATGAGCAGTTCTTC
TRBV6-5	TRBJ2-3	once	TRBD2	CASKERGLIDTQYF	TGTGCCAGCAAGGAGCGGGGGTTGATAGATACGCAGTATTTT
TRBV1	TRBJ2-7	.	.	CTSSQPGTHSYEQYF	TGCACCAGCAGCCAACCGGGAACCCACTCCTACGAGCAGTACTTC
TRBV30	TRBJ1-2	few	.	CAWSVGGDYGYTF	TGTGCCTGGAGTGTAGGAGGGGACTATGGCTACACCTTC